A single sample gave rise to the 8 T cell receptor beta chains below, sequenced in a study of CD8+ T cells in alopecia areata. Extraction of RNA preceded its reverse transcription into cDNA, which served as the sequencing template. Using immunoSEQ multiplex PCR, the repertoire was profiled, and TCRdb retains in-frame clones only, with some absent. The sample records 170,000 or so clones, around 58% being singletons. The treatment is: oral pan-JAK inhibitor, 5-10 mg twice daily. Sequenced here: CD8+ T cells sorted from blood, sampled at week 24, from a patient treated with tofacitinib. The receptor source for this set is a human donor with alopecia areata.

The chain carries TRBV13 and TRBJ2-7; 9 positions match TRBD1. The CDR3 totals 16 residues. Trimming cost V 5 bases and J 3 bases; bases outside gene matches: 11. Germline values: CDR1 PRHDT, CDR2 FYEKMQ (reference sequence). The CDR3 DNA is TGTGCCAGCAGCGGGCGAGGGACAGGGAATTTCTACGAGCAGTACTTC. It is translated as CASSGRGTGNFYEQYF.

This clone occurred a few times. The rearrangement uses TRBV6-5 and TRBJ1-2, with D hard to call. The germline V gene encodes CDR1 MNHEY and CDR2 SVGAGI. The CDR3 runs 14 residues. V lost 7 bases, J lost 2 bases, and 14 bases lay in between. The CDR3 nucleotides read TGTGCCAGCACCCACGGAGGGCAGAACTATGGCTACACCTTC. It encodes CASTHGGQNYGYTF.

The rearrangement joins TRBV6-5 to TRBJ2-2; a weak D match, TRBD2 (5 bases). This CDR3 comprises 12 residues. Germline V gene sequence: CDR1 MNHEY, CDR2 SVGAGI. Written as DNA, the CDR3 is TGTTCGACCCGGGGGAACACCGGGGAGCTGTTTTTT. Protein product: CSTRGNTGELFF.

This sequence joins TRBV7-6 and TRBJ2-3; D is possibly TRBD2 (6 bases). The CDR3 loop spans 15 amino acids. Trimming pared 6 bases from V and 2 bases from J, leaving 15 bases between. Per germline, CDR1 SGHVS and CDR2 FNYEAQ. CDR3 residues: CASRRRASDTDTQYF. In DNA, the CDR3 is TGTGCCAGCAGAAGGAGGGCATCGGACACAGATACGCAGTATTTT.

The chain links TRBV7-6 to TRBJ2-3; 9 nucleotides align to TRBD2. The CDR3 is 17 residues long. The V gene's germline CDR1 is SGHVS and CDR2 FNYEAQ. Germline trimming cut 5 bases from V and 0 bases from J; bases unmatched to any gene: 9. The CDR3 DNA sequence: TGTGCCAGCAGCCTCCGTAGCGGGGGCCAGAGCACAGATACGCAGTATTTT. Encoded protein: CASSLRSGGQSTDTQYF.

The rearrangement joins TRBV5-6 to TRBJ1-2; D is perhaps TRBD1 (5 bases). This CDR3 has 15 residues. CDR1 and CDR2 from the germline V gene are SGHDT and YYEEEE. V lost 0 bases to trimming and J lost 2 bases, with 11 bases between them. The CDR3 protein is CASSLGSGGNYGYTF. The CDR3 DNA sequence: TGTGCCAGCAGCTTGGGGTCCGGGGGAAACTATGGCTACACCTTC. The full variable domain, its missing parts supplied by reference TRBV5-6 and TRBJ1-2, is DAGVTQSPTHLIKTRGQQVTLRCSPKSGHDTVSWYQQALGQGPQFIFQYYEEEERQRGNFPDRFSGHQFPNYSSELNVNALLLGDSALYLCASSLGSGGNYGYTFGSGTRLTVV.

The DNA for the CDR3 is TGTGCCAGCAGCTTAGCAGGGACCAGCTCCTACGAGCAGTACTTC. Encoded protein: CASSLAGTSSYEQYF. The V and J genes are TRBV7-8 and TRBJ2-7; the D gene could be TRBD1 or TRBD2 (5 bases each). Per germline, CDR1 SGHVS and CDR2 FQNEAQ. The CDR3 is 15 residues long. The V and J ends lost 0 bases and 0 bases respectively, with 9 bases between them.

Remarks on this clone: Other DNA sequences in this specimen translate into the identical CDR3. The chain employs TRBV30 and TRBJ2-7; no definite D call. The germline CDR1 and CDR2 sequences are GTSNPN and SVGIG (reference sequence). The CDR3 totals 13 residues. V lost 0 bases and J 0 bases, leaving 6 bases between the germline ends. The DNA for the CDR3 is TGTGCCTGGAGTGTAGGGTCCTCCTACGAGCAGTACTTC. Translating it yields CAWSVGSSYEQYF.